One and the same sample provided the 25 T cell receptor beta chains below, sequenced in a study of shared clonotypes between healthy human individuals. Libraries were prepared by immunoSEQ multiplex PCR; TCRdb keeps only in-frame clonotypes and omits some of them. The data show around 1 million clones, about three quarters seen once. The specimen was memory CD4+ T cells sorted from blood. Subset denoted: CD45RA-negative fraction. The receptors were sampled from a man younger than 30 in good health.

Details on this clone: Other DNA sequences in this sample translate to the same CDR3. The gene calls are TRBV6-5 and TRBJ2-2; D not resolved. Germline-derived CDR1 and CDR2 are MNHEY and SVGAGI. There are 13 residues in the CDR3. V was cut by 1 base and J by 1 base, with 1 base left in between. The DNA of the CDR3 is TGTGCCAGCAGTTACTTGAACACCGGGGAGCTGTTTTTT. This gives the protein CASSYLNTGELFF.

The genes are TRBV6-5 and TRBJ1-4, with D perhaps matching TRBD1 (6 bases). V lost 5 bases to trimming and J lost 11 bases, with 15 bases between them. This CDR3 comprises 13 residues. The germline V gene has CDR1 MNHEY and CDR2 SVGAGI. For the CDR3, the DNA is TGTGCCAGCAGTGGCTCCTCGGGGGCGAAACTGTTTTTT. Translated: CASSGSSGAKLFF.

The rearrangement links TRBV21-1 to TRBJ2-1; the table's D call, TRBD2, has no DNA check behind it. TRBV21-1 is annotated as a pseudogene. The CDR3 length is 14 residues. The CDR3 here is CAGSGRALGGEQFF. The CDR3 bases are TGTGCCGGTAGCGGGAGGGCCCTCGGGGGTGAGCAGTTCTTC.

The gene calls are TRBV7-2 and TRBJ2-2; weak D call: TRBD1 (6 bases). CDR1 is SGHTA and CDR2 is FQGNSA in the germline V gene. The CDR3 is 18 amino acids. V was trimmed by 6 bases and J by 4 bases, leaving 24 bases between them. CDR3 coding DNA: TGTGCCAGCAGTGAAGTCCCCACTCCCAGGGGCCGCACCGGGGAGCTGTTTTTT. It yields the protein CASSEVPTPRGRTGELFF.

The genes are TRBV28 and TRBJ2-1, with a weak D call TRBD2 (6 bases). The germline V gene has CDR1 MDHEN and CDR2 SYDVKM. V was trimmed by 4 bases and J by 7 bases, leaving 17 bases between them. The CDR3 consists of 15 residues. Written as DNA, the CDR3 is TGTGCCAGCAGTTACCCGGGACTCCCGGGGAATGAGCAGTTCTTC. This codes for CASSYPGLPGNEQFF. The full variable domain, its missing parts supplied by reference TRBV28 and TRBJ2-1, is DVKVTQSSRYLVKRTGEKVFLECVQDMDHENMFWYRQDPGLGLRLIYFSYDVKMKEKGDIPEGYSVSREKKERFSLILESASTNQTSMYLCASSYPGLPGNEQFFGPGTRLTVL.

The CDR3 here is CAANRVNNSPLHF. CDR3 coding DNA: TGTGCCGCAAACAGGGTCAATAATTCACCCCTCCACTTT. The chain is built from TRBV6-1 and TRBJ1-6; D is possibly TRBD1 (6 bases). The length of the CDR3 is 13 residues. Germline values: CDR1 MNHNS, CDR2 SASEGT. The V end was cut by 11 bases, the J end by 5 bases, with 13 bases between.

This clone was seen only a few times. The chain carries TRBV30 and TRBJ1-2, with a weak D call TRBD1 (5 bases). Looked up from germline, CDR1 is GTSNPN and CDR2 is SVGIG (reference sequence). This CDR3 is built from 13 residues. Trimming shortened V by 1 base and J by 8 bases, and 14 bases separated the two germline ends. CDR3 in DNA: TGTGCCTGGAGTGGAGACAGTTACTTAGGCTACACCTTC. Translating it yields CAWSGDSYLGYTF.

The CDR3 loop is CSVGDRGLEKLFF. The DNA for the CDR3 is TGCAGCGTAGGGGACAGGGGGCTTGAAAAACTGTTTTTT. This rearrangement joins TRBV29-1 to TRBJ1-4; 12 bases map to TRBD1. CDR3 length: 13 residues. The ends lost 6 bases at V and 7 bases at J; junction bases unmatched: 3. The germline V gene encodes CDR1 SQVTM and CDR2 ANQGSEA.

This rearrangement joins TRBV27 to TRBJ2-7; 13 bases align to TRBD2. Germline assignment: CDR1 MNHEY and CDR2 SMNVEV (reference sequence). Trimming removed 8 bases from V and 2 bases from J; junction bases left unmatched: 3. The CDR3 sequence is 14 residues long. The chain's CDR3 is CASSGLAGAYEQYF. CDR3 DNA sequence: TGTGCCAGCTCCGGACTAGCGGGAGCCTACGAGCAGTACTTC.

The chain recombines TRBV30 with TRBJ2-3; D might be TRBD2 (6 bases). This CDR3 has 15 residues. Trimming took 1 base from V and 1 from J, leaving 12 bases between them. Germline loops: CDR1 GTSNPN, CDR2 SVGIG (reference sequence). The CDR3 is CAWSELALRTDTQYF. In nucleotides, the CDR3 is TGTGCCTGGAGTGAACTAGCCCTTCGCACAGATACGCAGTATTTT.

This clone has more than one count but fewer than ten. CDR3 coding DNA: TGTGCCAGCAGCTTAGACTCTGGCCGGGAGCAGTACTTC. This sequence encodes CASSLDSGREQYF. The genes are TRBV7-9 and TRBJ2-7; D unclear. The germline V and J ends were trimmed by 1 base and 7 bases, with 11 bases remaining between them. This CDR3 has 13 amino acids. Germline V CDR1 and CDR2: SEHNR, FQNEAQ (reference sequence).

This clone was detected once. The chain uses TRBV7-2 and TRBJ1-1, with TRBD1 as a possible D gene (5 bases). CDR1 SGHTA and CDR2 FQGNSA come from the germline V gene. The CDR3 consists of 14 residues. Deletions cut 4 bases from V and 7 bases from J, with 16 bases between. CDR3 sequence reads: CASSSRHLRGEAFF. DNA of the CDR3: TGTGCCAGCAGCTCCCGACACCTGAGGGGTGAAGCTTTCTTT.

V usage is TRBV21-1 and J usage is TRBJ1-5. TRBV21-1 is a pseudogene locus. CDR3 length: 19 residues. This CDR3 is CTSSKESDASVAGNQPQHF. The CDR3 DNA reads as TGTACCAGCAGCAAAGAGTCCGACGCCTCGGTGGCGGGCAATCAGCCCCAGCATTTT.

V and J are TRBV6-1 and TRBJ1-2; D is possibly TRBD1 (5 bases). Trimming shortened V by 4 bases and J by 2 bases, and 8 bases separated the two germline ends. The CDR3 length is 13 residues. Looked up from germline, CDR1 is MNHNS and CDR2 is SASEGT. CDR3 in DNA: TGTGCCAGCAGTGGTGGGGGGAACTATGGCTACACCTTC. Its protein is CASSGGGNYGYTF.

The V and J genes are TRBV6-1 and TRBJ1-2; D may be TRBD1 (6 bases). The CDR3 sequence is 14 residues long. CDR1 and CDR2 (germline): MNHNS, SASEGT. V lost 3 bases, J lost 7 bases, and 15 bases lay in between. The DNA for the CDR3 is TGTGCCAGCAGTGATCTCGACAGGAGGCTTGGCTACACCTTC. It codes for CASSDLDRRLGYTF.

This chain joins TRBV6-1 and TRBJ2-4, with D hard to call. V shed 1 base and J shed 0 bases, with 19 bases lying between them. Germline V lookup: CDR1 MNHNS, CDR2 SASEGT. The CDR3 sequence is 19 residues long. This CDR3 is CASSEEWRGARIAKNIQYF. Here the CDR3 DNA reads TGTGCCAGCAGTGAAGAGTGGCGAGGAGCTCGGATAGCCAAAAACATTCAGTACTTC.

V is TRBV7-2 and J is TRBJ1-3; D remains ambiguous. This CDR3 has 16 amino acids. V shed 1 base and J shed 4 bases, with 14 bases lying between them. The germline CDR1 and CDR2 sequences are SGHTA and FQGNSA. The CDR3 sequence is CASSLVPAAGGNTIYF. CDR3 nucleotides: TGTGCCAGCAGCTTAGTCCCGGCGGCGGGGGGAAACACCATATATTTT.

The rearrangement joins TRBV6-1 to TRBJ2-7, with 7 nucleotides matching TRBD2. The trim removed 6 bases at V and 3 bases at J, leaving 8 bases unmatched. Germline lookup yields CDR1 MNHNS and CDR2 SASEGT. CDR3 length: 14 residues. The CDR3, as DNA: TGTGCCAGCAGGGCCGGACTAGACCTCTACGAGCAGTACTTC. As protein: CASRAGLDLYEQYF.

In this sample, this clone turned up a few times. Its ends do not fully match the called genes, so a read error is possible. This chain joins TRBV5-1 and TRBJ2-7, with 14 bases lining up with TRBD2. Germline V gene sequence: CDR1 SGHRS, CDR2 YFSETQ. The CDR3 totals 16 residues. CDR3 DNA sequence: TGCGCCAGCAGTTTGGGACTAGCGGGGGCCCCCTACGAGCAGTACTTC. Its protein product is CASSLGLAGAPYEQYF. The full variable domain, rest sourced from reference TRBV5-1 and TRBJ2-7, is KAGVTQTPRYLIKTRGQQVTLSCSPISGHRSVSWYQQTPGQGLQFLFEYFSETQRNKGNFPGRFSGRQFSNSRSEMNVSTLELGDSALYLCASSLGLAGAPYEQYFGPGTRLTVT.

In DNA form, the CDR3 reads TGTGCCAGCATTTATGGGAGCTCCTATAATTCACCCCTCCACTTT. The encoded protein is CASIYGSSYNSPLHF. This chain connects TRBV6-1 to TRBJ1-6, with D unresolved. CDR1 and CDR2 from the germline V gene are MNHNS and SASEGT. The CDR3 length is 15 residues. V gave up 7 bases and J gave up 0 bases, with 10 bases separating them.

In DNA, the CDR3 is TGTGCCAGTAGTATATCCGGGACTAGCCTCTCACCTCAAGAGACCCAGTACTTC. This encodes CASSISGTSLSPQETQYF. This sequence joins TRBV19 and TRBJ2-5; 9 positions match TRBD2. CDR1 is LNHDA and CDR2 is SQIVND in the germline V gene (reference sequence). V was clipped by 2 bases and J by 2 bases; unmatched bases: 12. The CDR3 sequence is 18 residues long.

The chain recombines TRBV5-1 with TRBJ2-4; 12 bases fit TRBD2. Germline values: CDR1 SGHRS, CDR2 YFSETQ. The CDR3 runs 17 residues. The ends lost 4 bases at V and 1 base at J; junction bases unmatched: 6. The CDR3 bases are TGCGCCAGCAGCCAAACTAGCGGGGGGCCTGCCAAAAACATTCAGTACTTC. Translating gives CASSQTSGGPAKNIQYF. Looking up the rest from reference TRBV5-1 and TRBJ2-4 gives the full variable domain: KAGVTQTPRYLIKTRGQQVTLSCSPISGHRSVSWYQQTPGQGLQFLFEYFSETQRNKGNFPGRFSGRQFSNSRSEMNVSTLELGDSALYLCASSQTSGGPAKNIQYFGAGTRLSVL.

The chain carries TRBV10-3 and TRBJ1-5; D is undetermined. V dropped 6 bases and J dropped 2 bases, with 8 bases sitting between them. The germline V gene has CDR1 ENHRY and CDR2 SYGVKD. This CDR3 is 13 amino acids long. CDR3 region: CAISQLGNQPQHF. The CDR3 DNA reads as TGTGCCATCAGCCAACTAGGCAATCAGCCCCAGCATTTT.

About this clone itself: A single base separates this from a much larger clone, so it may be a read error. The same CDR3 is also encoded by other DNA sequences in this sample. The rearrangement joins TRBV5-1 to TRBJ2-7; 11 bases are shared with TRBD1. J was trimmed by 2 bases and V by 4 bases; bases with no gene match: 2. Germline V gene lookup returns CDR1 SGHRS and CDR2 YFSETQ. This CDR3 comprises 14 residues. Written as DNA, the CDR3 is TGCGCCAGCAGCCCGGGACAGGGGGCCTACGAGCAGTACTTC. Amino acid sequence: CASSPGQGAYEQYF.

The CDR3 here is CASSLATGSDTQYF. Written as DNA, the CDR3 is TGTGCCAGCAGCTTAGCGACTGGTTCCGATACGCAGTATTTT. The chain couples TRBV7-2 to TRBJ2-3; no reliable D call. CDR1 and CDR2 from the germline V gene are SGHTA and FQGNSA. Between the trimmed V and J ends, which lost 0 bases and 6 bases, there was a span of 10 bases. The CDR3 is 14 amino acids.